The clone carrying this T cell receptor (beta chain) appeared a single time. The data are from a study of blood T cell repertoires in COVID-19. Study as a whole: Nucleic acid was either cDNA or gDNA, and it came from T cells, B-cell-depleted T cells, or PBMCs.

Germline V CDR1 and CDR2: MNHNS, SASEGT. The V end was cut by 2 bases, the J end by 1 base, with 11 bases between. The CDR3 sequence is 15 residues long. In the authors' workflow: Estimation of nucleated cell counts was performed using reference gene primer amplification. The data were produced by immunoSEQ multiplex PCR, yet TCRdb's version contains in-frame clones alone and is incomplete. Clonal size and the V and J genes are those of that table, whereas D and trimming came from the DNA. This table holds some 100,000 clones, 86% found once. Those enrolled, adults aged roughly 18 to 90 years, came from under 25 US areas. What the recovered Cohort 3 donors had was two negative PCRs, clearance, or symptom resolution.

The clonotype was recovered from a woman in her forties or fifties who had recovered from COVID-19. The sequencing input was PBMCs or T cells enriched from blood (not recorded which). The chain recombines TRBV6-1 with TRBJ1-1, with D possibly matching TRBD1 (5 bases). The CDR3 DNA follows: TGTGCCAGCAGTGAATGGGGGAGGGGGAACACTGAAGCTTTCTTT. It translates to CASSEWGRGNTEAFF.